This T cell receptor (beta chain) was recorded in a study of early T cells in non-severe SARS-CoV-2 infection. Study in general: With bulk RNA from unsorted whole blood as input, sequencing yielded unpaired chains.

CDR3 length equals 16 residues. After removal of 6 bases from V and 4 bases from J, the junction contained 12 bases not matched to a gene. CDR1 and CDR2 (germline): SNHLY, FYNNEI. The table lists this clonotype with a few counts. The protocol attached unique molecular identifiers to individual cDNA molecules. TCRdb independently ran MiXCR on the 5' RACE reads; one entry per CDR3 protein. The repertoire holds just over 95,000 distinct CDR3 sequences, 9.5% to 11% seen once, with around 5% in the top ten. J is TRBJ2-3 and V is TRBV2, with 8 bases lining up with TRBD1. The specimen sequenced was whole blood. This receptor was identified in an adult who was a healthcare worker with PCR-confirmed SARS-CoV-2 infection or an uninfected control (not recorded which). The CDR3 coding sequence is TGTGCCAGCAGCGCTACTCGGACAGGGTCGGCAGATACGCAGTATTTT. Amino acids: CASSATRTGSADTQYF.